Listed here are 13 T cell receptor beta chains from one sample, sequenced in a study of T cell responses to AZD1222 COVID-19 vaccine. Sequenced by immunoSEQ multiplex PCR; TCRdb stores in-frame clones only, minus some. Of around 120,000 clones listed, around 89% were seen once; the top ten hold roughly 10%. Sequences were derived from peripheral blood, sampled on day 0 of MenACWY control vaccination. The origin of the receptors is an adult in good health.

This clone was seen only a few times. The gene calls are TRBV3-1 (or the pseudogene TRBV3-2) and TRBJ2-2; a weak D match, TRBD2 (5 bases). This CDR3 is built from 13 residues. Germline assignment: CDR1 LGHDT and CDR2 YNNKEL (reference sequence). V lost 2 bases, J lost 8 bases, and 9 bases lay in between. The CDR3 nucleotides are TGTGCCAGCAGCCAATCGGGGTTGGGGGAGCTGTTTTTT. Translating gives CASSQSGLGELFF.

V and J are TRBV18 and TRBJ2-7, with D possibly TRBD1 on 6 matching bases. CDR1 is KGHSH and CDR2 is LQKENI in the germline V gene. CDR3 length equals 13 residues. V was shortened by 3 bases and J by 3 bases, with 9 bases between the two germline ends. The CDR3 DNA follows: TGTGCCAGCTCACCCGGCAGGGGCTACGAGCAGTACTTC. Amino acid sequence: CASSPGRGYEQYF.

This chain uses TRBV6-5 with TRBJ1-3; the match to TRBD1 covers 10 bases. The CDR3 contains 16 residues. The trim removed 1 base at V and 2 bases at J, leaving 2 bases unmatched. Per the germline V gene, CDR1 is MNHEY and CDR2 is SVGAGI. CDR3 in amino acids: CASSYYGQGAGNTIYF. The CDR3 DNA is TGTGCCAGCAGTTACTATGGACAGGGGGCTGGAAACACCATATATTTT.

The V call is TRBV3-1 (or the pseudogene TRBV3-2), the J call TRBJ2-1; 7 positions match TRBD1. J was trimmed by 6 bases and V by 1 base; bases with no gene match: 6. The CDR3 loop spans 15 amino acids. CDR1 and CDR2 (germline): LGHDT, YNNKEL (reference sequence). CDR3 nucleotides: TGTGCCAGCAGCCAAGGCTCAGGGGGTGGCAATGAGCAGTTCTTC. Amino acid sequence: CASSQGSGGGNEQFF.

This clone appeared a few times. V gene TRBV7-2 combines with J gene TRBJ2-1; perhaps D is TRBD1 or TRBD2 (5 bases each). Trimming left V 4 bases short and J 8 bases short, with 18 bases between. CDR3 length: 15 residues. CDR1 SGHTA and CDR2 FQGNSA come from the germline V gene. The CDR3 nucleotides are TGTGCCAGCAGCTCTGATCCGGGACCAGGCCATGAGCAGTTCTTC. Its protein product is CASSSDPGPGHEQFF.

The chain carries TRBV9 and TRBJ1-1; D is perhaps TRBD1 (5 bases). Germline CDR1 is SGDLS and CDR2 is YYNGEE. CDR3 length: 15 amino acids. The V end was cut by 0 bases, the J end by 1 base, with 10 bases between. The CDR3 protein is CASSVGWQGNTEAFF. The CDR3 region has the DNA TGTGCCAGCAGCGTAGGTTGGCAGGGGAACACTGAAGCTTTCTTT.

This rearrangement joins TRBV5-1 to TRBJ1-3, with a possible D match to TRBD1 (5 bases). This CDR3 has 13 amino acids. Trimming took 0 bases from V and 9 from J, leaving 10 bases between them. CDR1 and CDR2 from the germline V gene are SGHRS and YFSETQ. CDR3 amino acids: CASSLAGDGTIYF. CDR3 coding DNA: TGCGCCAGCAGCTTGGCGGGGGACGGCACCATATATTTT.

The genes are TRBV6-1 and TRBJ1-3, with D possibly being TRBD1 (6 bases). CDR3 size: 14 residues. The V end lost 3 bases, the J end lost 2 bases, and 8 bases lay between the germline ends. CDR1 and CDR2 from the germline V gene are MNHNS and SASEGT. In DNA, the CDR3 is TGTGCCAGCAGTGACACAGGGCCTGGAAACACCATATATTTT. Its translation: CASSDTGPGNTIYF.

This clone was observed a single time. The genes are TRBV15 and TRBJ1-5, with D possibly TRBD1 on 5 matching bases. V was pared by 0 bases and J by 0 bases, with 9 bases between. The length of the CDR3 is 16 residues. From germline, CDR1 is LNHNV and CDR2 YYDKDF (reference sequence). CDR3 protein: CATSRDRGASNQPQHF. Here the CDR3 DNA reads TGTGCCACCAGCAGAGATAGAGGGGCTAGCAATCAGCCCCAGCATTTT.

CDR3 sequence: CASSLAGGRVAFF. The CDR3 coding sequence is TGTGCCAGCAGCTTAGCGGGGGGGCGAGTGGCTTTCTTT. The J gene is TRBJ1-1, the V gene TRBV7-9; maybe TRBD1 (6 bases). CDR1 is SEHNR, CDR2 FQNEAQ, per germline (reference sequence). This CDR3 has 13 amino acids. V lost 0 bases to trimming and J lost 11 bases, with 13 bases between them.

The chain links TRBV7-2 to TRBJ1-2; D is ambiguous. The CDR3 length is 14 residues. Between the trimmed V and J ends, which lost 5 bases and 7 bases, there was a span of 17 bases. Looked up from germline, CDR1 is SGHTA and CDR2 is FQGNSA. CDR3: CASSPLQLRGGYTF. CDR3 DNA: TGTGCCAGCAGCCCCCTCCAATTACGGGGTGGCTACACCTTC.

The chain joins TRBV12-3 or TRBV12-4 to TRBJ1-2; D might be TRBD1 (5 bases). The CDR3 runs to 12 residues. Trimming took off 5 bases at V and 13 bases at J, with 17 bases between the two ends. The CDR3, as DNA: TGTGCCAGCAGTGCGGCGCCCTCAGGGTGCACCTTC. Translation: CASSAAPSGCTF.

This chain uses TRBV5-1 with TRBJ2-3, with D unclear. Germline CDR1 SGHRS, CDR2 YFSETQ. V was shortened by 4 bases and J by 3 bases, with 3 bases between the two germline ends. The CDR3 runs to 11 residues. The DNA for the CDR3 is TGCGCCAGCAGCCGAACAGATACGCAGTATTTT. Translation gives CASSRTDTQYF. The full variable domain, its missing parts supplied by reference TRBV5-1 and TRBJ2-3, is KAGVTQTPRYLIKTRGQQVTLSCSPISGHRSVSWYQQTPGQGLQFLFEYFSETQRNKGNFPGRFSGRQFSNSRSEMNVSTLELGDSALYLCASSRTDTQYFGPGTRLTVL.